This is a list of T cell receptor beta chains from one sample in a study of blood T cell repertoires in COVID-19. Measured with immunoSEQ multiplex PCR; TCRdb has only the in-frame clones, and not every one. Among 2,500 to 4,000 clones, more than 80% were seen once, and the ten largest hold approximately 6.3%. The material sequenced was peripheral blood. The receptors come from a human donor with active COVID-19. The donor label of this sample is uncertain. The CDR3 runs from the conserved cysteine through the conserved F or W. Each record gives: V gene, D gene, clone size, J gene, CDR3 protein, CDR3 DNA. The D gene is left open where the match is weak. Clone size is shown for a subset of rows, as once, few, many or a class of expanded clone.

TRBV19	.	.	TRBJ2-2	CASSIERASGELFF	TGTGCCAGTAGTATAGAGAGGGCCAGTGGGGAGCTGTTTTTT
TRBV9	.	.	TRBJ1-3	CASSRGDGNTIYF	TGTGCCAGCAGTCGGGGGGACGGAAACACCATATATTTT
TRBV3-1/TRBV3-2	TRBD2	.	TRBJ2-7	CASSLLGTSGAYEQYF	TGTGCCAGCAGCCTCCTCGGGACTAGCGGGGCCTACGAGCAGTACTTC
TRBV24-1	TRBD1	.	TRBJ2-2	CATSDPDRGRTGELFF	TGTGCCACCAGTGACCCAGACAGGGGGCGCACCGGGGAGCTGTTTTTT
TRBV6-6	.	once	TRBJ1-5	CASSYGAQPQHF	TGTGCCAGCAGTTACGGGGCTCAGCCCCAGCATTTT
TRBV6-4	.	once	TRBJ1-6	CASSDSPGTPLHF	TGTGCCAGCAGTGACTCCCCAGGTACACCCCTCCACTTT
TRBV27	.	.	TRBJ1-3	CASSLMGSSGNTIYF	TGTGCCAGCAGTTTAATGGGGAGCTCTGGAAACACCATATATTTT
TRBV11-2	TRBD1	.	TRBJ2-1	CASSSSQGASLYNEQFF	TGTGCCAGCAGCTCAAGTCAGGGGGCATCCCTCTACAATGAGCAGTTCTTC
TRBV2	.	.	TRBJ2-2	CASRDRDLQNTGELFF	TGTGCCAGCAGGGATAGGGACTTGCAGAACACCGGGGAGCTGTTTTTT
TRBV4-3	.	.	TRBJ2-5	CASSLGVWETQYF	TGCGCCAGCAGCCTAGGGGTATGGGAGACCCAGTACTTC
TRBV6-2/TRBV6-3	TRBD2	.	TRBJ2-3	CASSPRAGGGDTQYF	TGTGCCAGCAGTCCCCGGGCGGGAGGGGGAGATACGCAGTATTTT
TRBV6-1	.	.	TRBJ2-3	CASSVSSGFSTDTQYF	TGTGCCAGCAGTGTCTCTTCGGGGTTTAGCACAGATACGCAGTATTTT
TRBV27	.	.	TRBJ1-5	CASSFSGIGSNQPQHF	TGTGCCAGCAGTTTTTCCGGGATAGGGAGCAATCAGCCCCAGCATTTT